The 7 T cell receptor beta chains in this list originate from one sample, sequenced in a study of T cell changes during pregnancy in multiple sclerosis (dated by TCRdb to between 2018 and 2021). Library prep was done by the immunoSEQ multiplex PCR assay. TCRdb stores this immuneACCESS table with in-frame sequences only. Part of the clones is absent; in the studies checked, under half of the shortfall reflects unresolved V genes, and no reason is known for the rest. The sample table lists over 90,000 clones, around 93% of them with a count of one. The biggest ten clones account for 0.8% to 0.95% of the sample. Sequenced here: peripheral blood, sampled before pregnancy. These receptors came from a female donor with multiple sclerosis, enrolled in a pregnancy study.

The rearrangement joins TRBV5-1 to TRBJ2-3, with TRBD2 matching over 11 bases. The CDR3 runs to 16 residues. Germline V gene data show CDR1 as SGHRS and CDR2 as YFSETQ. V gave up 4 bases and J gave up 3 bases; unmatched junction bases: 7. The CDR3 coding sequence is TGCGCCAGCAGCGCTATTAGCGGGGGGGGAACAGATACGCAGTATTTT. Its protein product is CASSAISGGGTDTQYF.

This rearrangement joins TRBV19 to TRBJ1-4, with 9 bases that match TRBD1. This CDR3 is built from 14 residues. Trimming took 4 bases from V and 8 from J; bases not matched to a gene: 5. Per germline, CDR1 LNHDA and CDR2 SQIVND (reference sequence). CDR3 DNA sequence: TGTGCCAGTAGTAATGACAGGGGGGACGAAAAACTGTTTTTT. Its protein is CASSNDRGDEKLFF.

The chain carries TRBV5-4 and TRBJ1-1; D uncertain. Per the germline V gene, CDR1 is SGHNT and CDR2 is YYREEE (reference sequence). The germline V and J ends were trimmed by 1 base and 0 bases, with 7 bases remaining between them. The CDR3 runs to 14 residues. The CDR3 DNA reads TGTGCCAGCAGCTTGTCTACCATGAACACTGAAGCTTTCTTT. Amino acids: CASSLSTMNTEAFF. The full variable domain, in which reference TRBV5-4 and TRBJ1-1 provide the parts outside the CDR3, is ETGVTQSPTHLIKTRGQQVTLRCSSQSGHNTVSWYQQALGQGPQFIFQYYREEENGRGNFPPRFSGLQFPNYSSELNVNALELDDSALYLCASSLSTMNTEAFFGQGTRLTVV.

The V call is TRBV18, the J call TRBJ1-5; 7 bases are a match to TRBD1. CDR3 length equals 17 residues. V dropped 2 bases and J dropped 3; count of bases not matched to a gene: 10. From germline, CDR1 is KGHSH and CDR2 LQKENI. CDR3 DNA: TGTGCCAGCTCACCAGAGGGGGACAGAAGCCCCAATCAGCCCCAGCATTTT. Protein: CASSPEGDRSPNQPQHF.

The V gene is TRBV18, the J gene TRBJ2-5, with D uncertain. With 3 bases removed from V and 2 bases from J, the gap between germline ends came to 7 bases. The CDR3 extends over 13 amino acids. CDR1 is KGHSH and CDR2 is LQKENI in the germline V gene. The CDR3 is CASSPSLQETQYF. The DNA of the CDR3 is TGTGCCAGCTCACCGTCACTTCAAGAGACCCAGTACTTC.

In this sample, this clone turned up once. The genes are TRBV28 and TRBJ2-2; D not resolved. CDR1 and CDR2 from the germline V gene are MDHEN and SYDVKM. The V end lost 2 bases, the J end lost 5 bases, and 6 bases lay between the germline ends. The CDR3 sequence is 13 residues long. Written as DNA, the CDR3 is TGTGCCAGCAGTTTAAATCCTACCGGGGAGCTGTTTTTT. Protein product: CASSLNPTGELFF.

This chain connects TRBV5-4 to TRBJ2-2, with a weak D call TRBD1 (6 bases). Germline CDR1 and CDR2: SGHNT and YYREEE (reference sequence). The CDR3 runs to 14 residues. Between the trimmed V and J ends, which lost 3 bases and 5 bases, there was a span of 11 bases. CDR3 amino acids: CASSSTRGTGELFF. The CDR3 bases are TGTGCCAGCAGCTCAACCAGGGGTACCGGGGAGCTGTTTTTT.